Included here is one T cell receptor beta chain sequence, with context. The entry originates in a study of blood T cell repertoires in COVID-19. Sequencing was performed with immunoSEQ multiplex PCR; in TCRdb, only in-frame clones are kept and a portion is missing. Of 65,000 to 80,000 clones listed, 85% to 90% were seen once; the top ten hold roughly 15%. V shed 3 bases, J shed 3 bases, and the junction held 1 base outside the gene matches. This CDR3 is 13 amino acids long. The germline V gene encodes CDR1 MDHEN and CDR2 SYDVKM. J is TRBJ1-2 and V is TRBV28, with 7 bases matching TRBD1. The specimen was peripheral blood. The receptor was derived from an older man in a cohort sampled during active COVID-19. The CDR3 loop reads CASSFGQDYGYTF. Written as DNA, the CDR3 is TGTGCCAGCAGTTTCGGACAGGACTATGGCTACACCTTC.